The entry below describes one T cell receptor (beta chain). Per the germline V gene, CDR1 is WSHSY and CDR2 is SAAADI. The CDR3 loop spans 13 amino acids. V was pared by 8 bases and J by 4 bases, with 7 bases of the junction left unmatched. This entry comes from a study of CD8 T cells in ankylosing spondylitis. One entry per CDR3 protein results from TCRdb running MiXCR on the 5' RACE reads. The sample shows approximately 220,000 distinct CDR3 sequences, 10% to 13% of them seen only once. The J gene is TRBJ2-7, the V gene TRBV10-2, with 8 bases fitting TRBD1. Material: blood, either unsorted or a sorted T cell fraction (not recorded which). The clonotype was recovered from a male donor with ankylosing spondylitis or in good health (not recorded which). In DNA, the CDR3 is TGCGCCAGCCCCCCAGGGGGCGGTTACGAGCAGTACTTC. Translated, it gives CASPPGGGYEQYF.